A single sample gave rise to the 21 T cell receptor beta chains below, sequenced in a study of T cell responses to AZD1222 COVID-19 vaccine (dated by TCRdb to the early 2020s). Receptor libraries were prepared by the immunoSEQ multiplex PCR assay. In its TCRdb copy, this immuneACCESS table keeps in-frame sequences only and misses some clones. Where compared with another copy, unresolved V genes explain less than half of these, and the others have no known cause. The sample table lists 120,000 or so clones, around 90% of them with a count of one. The top ten hold less than 4.5% of the sample. The time point label, read with the paper, signifies: baseline before first vaccination. What this sample's treatment or condition label stands for: meningococcal conjugate vaccine given as trial control. Material: peripheral blood, obtained on day 0 of MenACWY control vaccination. Every receptor here comes from an adult in good health.

The V and J genes are TRBV9 and TRBJ2-3; 8 bases line up with TRBD2. The J segment lost 4 bases and the V segment lost 1 base, leaving 5 bases of the junction unmatched. CDR1 and CDR2 from the germline V gene are SGDLS and YYNGEE. CDR3 length equals 15 residues. The CDR3 DNA reads as TGTGCCAGCAGCGTAATAGCGGGGATGGCAGATACGCAGTATTTT. Translated: CASSVIAGMADTQYF.

The chain employs TRBV2 and TRBJ2-5; TRBD1 agrees at 8 bases. Losses at the gene ends were 1 base for V and 5 bases for J; bases not matched to a gene: 3. Germline CDR1 reads SNHLY; CDR2 reads FYNNEI. The CDR3 spans 14 residues. As DNA, the CDR3 is TGTGCCAGCAGTGAAGGGACAGGGCTGGAGACCCAGTACTTC. The encoded protein is CASSEGTGLETQYF.

The genes are TRBV3-1 (or the pseudogene TRBV3-2) and TRBJ2-7; no reliable D call. This CDR3 contains 14 residues. In germline, CDR1 is LGHDT, CDR2 YNNKEL (reference sequence). V lost 0 bases and J 2 bases, leaving 8 bases between the germline ends. The CDR3: CASSQDQVTYEQYF. The CDR3 DNA reads as TGTGCCAGCAGCCAAGATCAGGTGACCTACGAGCAGTACTTC.

V gene TRBV29-1 combines with J gene TRBJ1-4; weak D call: TRBD1 (5 bases). Trimming cost V 4 bases and J 7 bases, with 13 bases left between them. The CDR3 loop spans 13 amino acids. The germline CDR1 and CDR2 sequences are SQVTM and ANQGSEA. The CDR3 region is CSVVGDFSEKLFF. The CDR3 DNA reads as TGCAGCGTTGTAGGGGACTTCAGTGAAAAACTGTTTTTT.

The chain joins TRBV7-6 to TRBJ2-4, with 13 bases matching TRBD2. The length of the CDR3 is 18 residues. Germline CDR1 SGHVS, CDR2 FNYEAQ. V trimming: 5 bases; J trimming: 0 bases; junction bases outside the gene matches: 7. This CDR3 is CASSGTSGKNLAKNIQYF. The CDR3 DNA follows: TGTGCCAGCAGCGGGACTAGCGGGAAAAACTTAGCCAAAAACATTCAGTACTTC.

The CDR3 protein is CASSTTTGQNHV. CDR3 coding DNA: TGTGCCAGCAGTACCACTACGGGACAGAACCACGTC. The chain uses TRBV28 and TRBJ2-7; 7 nucleotides match TRBD1. Germline V gene sequence: CDR1 MDHEN, CDR2 SYDVKM. The CDR3 has 12 amino acids.

The chain recombines TRBV1 with TRBJ2-7; the D call TRBD2 from the table was never checked on the DNA. TRBV1 is labeled a pseudogene. CDR3 length: 16 residues. Here the CDR3 reads CTSSQERLAGGSEQYF. CDR3 DNA sequence: TGCACCAGCAGCCAAGAACGACTAGCGGGAGGATCCGAGCAGTACTTC.

The J gene is TRBJ2-3, the V gene TRBV5-4; D gene unclear. The CDR3 has 11 amino acids. Trimming took 4 bases from V and 3 from J, leaving 3 bases between them. Germline V gene data show CDR1 as SGHNT and CDR2 as YYREEE (reference sequence). CDR3 DNA sequence: TGTGCCAGCAGCATAACAGATACGCAGTATTTT. This gives the protein CASSITDTQYF.

Only one count was recorded for this clone. The rearrangement uses TRBV28 and TRBJ1-5, with 7 positions matching TRBD1. This CDR3 has 16 residues. J lost 0 bases, V lost 7 bases, and 9 bases had no gene match. The V gene's germline CDR1 is MDHEN and CDR2 SYDVKM. In nucleotides, the CDR3 is TGTGCCAGCACCCTAAGGGGGCTGGGTAGCAATCAGCCCCAGCATTTT. As protein: CASTLRGLGSNQPQHF. The full variable domain, with the rest looked up from reference TRBV28 and TRBJ1-5, is DVKVTQSSRYLVKRTGEKVFLECVQDMDHENMFWYRQDPGLGLRLIYFSYDVKMKEKGDIPEGYSVSREKKERFSLILESASTNQTSMYLCASTLRGLGSNQPQHFGDGTRLSIL.

The gene calls are TRBV6-5 and TRBJ2-1, with a weak D call TRBD2 (7 bases). The CDR3 has 15 amino acids. Trimming removed 0 bases from V and 5 bases from J, with 11 bases in between. Germline V gene data show CDR1 as MNHEY and CDR2 as SVGAGI. The CDR3 here is CASSYSGGPNNEQFF. The DNA of the CDR3 is TGTGCCAGCAGTTACTCGGGGGGGCCGAACAATGAGCAGTTCTTC.

The chain joins TRBV3-1 (or the pseudogene TRBV3-2) to TRBJ2-7, with 7 bases aligning to TRBD2. Germline V gene data show CDR1 as LGHDT and CDR2 as YNNKEL (reference sequence). Losses at the gene ends were 3 bases for V and 4 bases for J; bases not matched to a gene: 0. The CDR3 spans 12 residues. CDR3 coding DNA: TGTGCCAGCAGCCAGGGAGGGTACGAGCAGTACTTC. Translation gives CASSQGGYEQYF.

The chain couples TRBV7-2 to TRBJ1-4; D is unclear. Germline V CDR1 and CDR2: SGHTA, FQGNSA. This CDR3 comprises 16 residues. V was cut by 5 bases and J by 3 bases, with 16 bases left in between. CDR3 sequence: CASSRVFGGPNEKLFF. Written as DNA, the CDR3 is TGTGCCAGCAGCCGCGTCTTTGGAGGGCCTAATGAAAAACTGTTTTTT.

The V call is TRBV6-5, the J call TRBJ2-1; no clear D gene. Germline CDR1 and CDR2: MNHEY and SVGAGI. The V gene lost 4 bases and the J gene lost 4 bases, with 5 bases spanning the gap. The CDR3 loop spans 12 amino acids. The CDR3 loop reads CASSFGYNEQFF. CDR3 DNA sequence: TGTGCCAGCAGTTTTGGGTACAATGAGCAGTTCTTC.

As regards this clone: Within the sample, other DNA sequences also encode this same CDR3. The chain uses TRBV28 and TRBJ2-3, with 11 bases aligning to TRBD2. In germline, CDR1 is MDHEN, CDR2 SYDVKM. The V and J ends lost 5 bases and 4 bases, in that order; junction bases with no gene match: 11. This CDR3 region has 17 residues. The CDR3 nucleotides read TGTGCCAGCAGTCCACTACCAACTAGCGGGAGTGCAGATACGCAGTATTTT. It translates to CASSPLPTSGSADTQYF.

V is TRBV7-2 and J is TRBJ2-4; the D gene is possibly TRBD2 (6 bases). The germline V and J ends were trimmed by 3 bases and 1 base, with 7 bases remaining between them. This CDR3 spans 14 amino acids. CDR1 and CDR2 from the germline V gene are SGHTA and FQGNSA. This CDR3 reads CASSLGGAKNIQYF. CDR3 nucleotides: TGTGCCAGCAGCTTGGGGGGTGCCAAAAACATTCAGTACTTC.

The chain has TRBV25-1 and TRBJ2-3; D ambiguous. Looked up from germline, CDR1 is MGHDK and CDR2 is SYGVNS. V was shortened by 8 bases and J by 6 bases, with 9 bases between the two germline ends. The length of the CDR3 is 11 residues. As DNA, the CDR3 is TGTGCCAGCGGTCCTTGGGATACGCAGTATTTT. This encodes CASGPWDTQYF.

The chain has TRBV5-4 and TRBJ1-3; no definite D call. V dropped 0 bases and J dropped 0 bases, with 4 bases sitting between them. The CDR3 sequence is 14 residues long. CDR1 SGHNT and CDR2 YYREEE come from the germline V gene (reference sequence). The CDR3 sequence is CASSLGYSGNTIYF. The CDR3 DNA reads as TGTGCCAGCAGCTTGGGGTACTCTGGAAACACCATATATTTT.

This chain connects TRBV2 to TRBJ2-2, with 12 bases fitting TRBD1. Germline loops: CDR1 SNHLY, CDR2 FYNNEI. The V segment lost 8 bases and the J segment 3 bases; nucleotides outside the gene matches: 4. The CDR3 is 15 amino acids. As DNA, the CDR3 is TGTGCCAGCGGGGACAGGGGGCCCCACACCGGGGAGCTGTTTTTT. It translates to CASGDRGPHTGELFF.

The V gene is TRBV14, the J gene TRBJ1-1; D gene uncertain. V was clipped by 4 bases and J by 0 bases, with 6 bases between them. The germline V gene encodes CDR1 SGHDN and CDR2 FVKESK. The CDR3 sequence is 13 residues long. The CDR3 bases are TGTGCCAGCAGCCTGAATTTGAACACTGAAGCTTTCTTT. Protein product: CASSLNLNTEAFF.

This sequence joins TRBV10-2 and TRBJ2-2, with TRBD2 as a possible D gene (6 bases). Germline CDR1 WSHSY, CDR2 SAAADI. CDR3 size: 13 residues. Trimming removed 10 bases from V and 6 bases from J, with 15 bases in between. This CDR3 is CATLGGEAGELFF. DNA of the CDR3: TGCGCCACCCTTGGAGGGGAGGCCGGGGAGCTGTTTTTT.

This chain connects TRBV2 to TRBJ2-3, with D hard to call. CDR1 and CDR2 (germline): SNHLY, FYNNEI. Trimming removed 6 bases from V and 6 bases from J, with 10 bases in between. The CDR3 has 12 amino acids. The CDR3 region has the DNA TGTGCCAGCAGGCCCCCCGGGGATACGCAGTATTTT. Residues: CASRPPGDTQYF.